The TCR beta chain described here comes from a study of shared clonotypes between healthy human individuals. Study in general: Three plates each covered CD4 naive and memory; CD8 naive two, CD8 memory one.

The CDR3 has 12 amino acids. Trimming took 7 bases from V and 6 from J, leaving 11 bases between them. CDR1 and CDR2 (germline): MRHNA, SNTAGT. Libraries were prepared by immunoSEQ multiplex PCR; TCRdb keeps only in-frame clonotypes and omits some of them. This table holds roughly 2.2 million clones, roughly 93% found once. The sequence was obtained from a man younger than 35 in good health. Some clones in this sample may be carry-over from other donors' samples. Source material: naive CD4+ T cells from PBMCs. As to subset: CD45RA+ positively selected. This chain connects TRBV6-4 to TRBJ2-3; unclear D gene. In DNA form, the CDR3 reads TGTGCCAGCAAGGATCGGCTCGATACGCAGTATTTT. This translates into CASKDRLDTQYF.